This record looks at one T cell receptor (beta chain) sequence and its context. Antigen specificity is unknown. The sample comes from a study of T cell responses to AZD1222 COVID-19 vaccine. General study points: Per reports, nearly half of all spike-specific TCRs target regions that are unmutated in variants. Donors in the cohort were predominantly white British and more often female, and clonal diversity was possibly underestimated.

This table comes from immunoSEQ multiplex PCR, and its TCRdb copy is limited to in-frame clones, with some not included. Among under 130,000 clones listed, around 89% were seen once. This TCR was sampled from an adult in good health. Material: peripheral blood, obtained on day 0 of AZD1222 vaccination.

CDR3 bases: TGTGCTAGTGGTGCTGCGAGTCCCTTCTACAATGAGCAGTTCTTC. Protein: CASGAASPFYNEQFF. This chain uses TRBV12-5 with TRBJ2-1; D is uncertain. V gave up 5 bases and J gave up 3 bases, with 14 bases separating them. Germline V gene data show CDR1 as LGHNT and CDR2 as FRNRAP. The CDR3 totals 15 residues.